One sample yielded the 11 T cell receptor beta chains listed below, sequenced in a study of cytomegalovirus exposure and HLA in healthy donors. The primer mix had 60 Vbeta and 13 Jbeta primers. Data came from immunoSEQ multiplex PCR; TCRdb stores just in-frame clones and leaves some out. Altogether about 140,000 clones are present, about three quarters being singletons, with the ten largest covering 1.6%. The sequenced sample was PBMCs. The receptors here all came from a female donor in good health and CMV-seronegative.

The chain joins TRBV7-3 to TRBJ2-3, with a possible D match to TRBD2 (5 bases). CDR1 and CDR2 from the germline V gene are SGHTA and FQGTGA. The ends were cut back, 3 bases at V and 4 bases at J, with 14 bases in the middle. CDR3 length: 15 amino acids. CDR3 bases: TGTGCCAGCAGCTTCCCTAGCTTTGGTTCAGATACGCAGTATTTT. Translation gives CASSFPSFGSDTQYF.

This clone was found a few times. The chain combines TRBV7-9 with TRBJ1-1, with TRBD1 identical over 8 bases. V shed 3 bases and J 5 bases; nucleotides not matched to a gene: 5. The CDR3 has 14 residues. Germline CDR1 reads SEHNR; CDR2 reads FQNEAQ (reference sequence). The CDR3 reads CASSFADRGTEAFF. The CDR3 coding sequence is TGTGCCAGCAGCTTTGCCGACAGGGGTACTGAAGCTTTCTTT.

The chain uses TRBV30 and TRBJ1-3; D not resolved. This CDR3 contains 12 residues. V gave up 4 bases and J gave up 1 base, with 5 bases separating them. The germline CDR1 and CDR2 sequences are GTSNPN and SVGIG (reference sequence). The CDR3, as DNA: TGTGCCTGGAATCTATCTGGAAACACCATATATTTT. Protein product: CAWNLSGNTIYF. Supplemented by reference TRBV30 and TRBJ1-3, the full variable domain reads SQTIHQWPATLVQPVGSPLSLECTVEGTSNPNLYWYRQAAGRGLQLLFYSVGIGQISSEVPQNLSASRPQDRQFILSSKKLLLSDSGFYLCAWNLSGNTIYFGEGSWLTVV.

This clone was detected only once. CDR3 nucleotides: TGTGCCAGCAGAACAGGGGGCGATCAGAACACTGAAGCTTTCTTT. Translation: CASRTGGDQNTEAFF. The rearrangement uses TRBV21-1 and TRBJ1-1; whether TRBD1, the table's D call, matches the DNA was not checked. TRBV21-1 is given as a pseudogene. This CDR3 comprises 15 residues.

V is TRBV19 and J is TRBJ1-4; TRBD1 might be the D (6 bases). V was shortened by 0 bases and J by 8 bases, with 13 bases between the two germline ends. This CDR3 has 15 residues. Germline V gives CDR1 LNHDA, CDR2 SQIVND (reference sequence). The CDR3 reads CASSIELGAWEKLFF. The CDR3 bases are TGTGCCAGTAGTATAGAGCTGGGGGCGTGGGAAAAACTGTTTTTT.

The gene calls are TRBV28 and TRBJ2-7; 9 positions match TRBD2. Trimming took 7 bases from V and 2 from J; bases not matched to a gene: 6. The CDR3 is made up of 14 amino acids. Germline-derived CDR1 and CDR2 are MDHEN and SYDVKM. CDR3 DNA sequence: TGTGCCAGCATTAGCGGGAGTTGGCCCTACGAGCAGTACTTC. Protein product: CASISGSWPYEQYF.

This chain uses TRBV28 with TRBJ2-1, with TRBD2 matching 9 bases. With V trimmed by 3 bases and J by 2 bases, 8 bases remained unmatched. This CDR3 has 17 residues. Germline loops: CDR1 MDHEN, CDR2 SYDVKM. CDR3 sequence: CASSFATLAGTYNEQFF. Written as DNA, the CDR3 is TGTGCCAGCAGTTTCGCGACTCTAGCGGGAACCTACAATGAGCAGTTCTTC. Based on the CDR3 plus reference TRBV28 and TRBJ2-1, the full variable domain is DVKVTQSSRYLVKRTGEKVFLECVQDMDHENMFWYRQDPGLGLRLIYFSYDVKMKEKGDIPEGYSVSREKKERFSLILESASTNQTSMYLCASSFATLAGTYNEQFFGPGTRLTVL.

The rearrangement links TRBV11-2 to TRBJ2-3; 7 bases align to TRBD2. Per the germline V gene, CDR1 is SGHAT and CDR2 is FQNNGV. V lost 5 bases, J lost 6 bases, and 8 bases stayed unmatched. The CDR3 extends over 14 amino acids. As DNA, the CDR3 is TGTGCCAGCAGCAAAGCCGGGGGGTCTGATACGCAGTATTTT. Translating it yields CASSKAGGSDTQYF. The full variable domain, with the rest looked up from reference TRBV11-2 and TRBJ2-3, is EAGVAQSPRYKIIEKRQSVAFWCNPISGHATLYWYQQILGQGPKLLIQFQNNGVVDDSQLPKDRFSAERLKGVDSTLKIQPAKLEDSAVYLCASSKAGGSDTQYFGPGTRLTVL.

The V gene is TRBV19, the J gene TRBJ1-2; 8 bases are shared with TRBD1. CDR1 is LNHDA and CDR2 is SQIVND in the germline V gene (reference sequence). The CDR3 runs to 16 residues. J gave up 4 bases and V 3 bases, and 10 bases lay outside the gene matches. The CDR3 spells CASSMLSGTGPYGYTF. The CDR3 DNA reads as TGTGCCAGTAGTATGCTCTCCGGGACAGGTCCCTATGGCTACACCTTC.

Written as DNA, the CDR3 is TGTGCCAGCGGGAGGGGTTACGAGCAGTACTTC. Its translation: CASGRGYEQYF. The chain uses TRBV9 and TRBJ2-7; TRBD2 aligns across 7 bases. The V gene end was trimmed by 7 bases and the J gene end by 4 bases; junction bases not matched to a gene: 2. This CDR3 comprises 11 residues. Per germline, CDR1 SGDLS and CDR2 YYNGEE.

The CDR3, as DNA: TGTGCCAGCTCACCCTCACAGAGCACAGATACGCAGTATTTT. Translation gives CASSPSQSTDTQYF. The V and J genes are TRBV18 and TRBJ2-3; D gene ambiguous. The V end was cut by 3 bases, the J end by 0 bases, with 7 bases between. CDR1 and CDR2 from the germline V gene are KGHSH and LQKENI. This CDR3 contains 14 residues.